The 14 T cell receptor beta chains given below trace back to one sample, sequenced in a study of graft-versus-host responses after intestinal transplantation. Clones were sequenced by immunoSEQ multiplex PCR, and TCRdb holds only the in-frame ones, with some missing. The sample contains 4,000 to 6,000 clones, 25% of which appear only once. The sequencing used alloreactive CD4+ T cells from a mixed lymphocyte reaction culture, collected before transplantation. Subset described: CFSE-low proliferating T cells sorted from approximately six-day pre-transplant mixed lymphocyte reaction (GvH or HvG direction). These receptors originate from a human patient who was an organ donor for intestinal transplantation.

The CDR3 nucleotides are TGTGCCAGCTCGCGGGGGGGTTACAATGAGCAGTTCTTC. It yields the protein CASSRGGYNEQFF. This chain uses TRBV6-5 with TRBJ2-1; TRBD2 matches 9 bases. The junction had 3 bases not matched to a gene; V was cut back by 8 bases and J by 4 bases. Germline assignment: CDR1 MNHEY and CDR2 SVGAGI. CDR3 length: 13 amino acids.

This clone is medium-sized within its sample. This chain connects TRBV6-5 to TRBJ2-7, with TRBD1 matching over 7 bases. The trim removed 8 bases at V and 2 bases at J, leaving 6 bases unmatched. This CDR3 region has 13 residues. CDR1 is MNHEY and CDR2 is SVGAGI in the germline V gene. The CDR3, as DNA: TGTGCCAGCGGCCGGGACAGTACCTACGAGCAGTACTTC. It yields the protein CASGRDSTYEQYF.

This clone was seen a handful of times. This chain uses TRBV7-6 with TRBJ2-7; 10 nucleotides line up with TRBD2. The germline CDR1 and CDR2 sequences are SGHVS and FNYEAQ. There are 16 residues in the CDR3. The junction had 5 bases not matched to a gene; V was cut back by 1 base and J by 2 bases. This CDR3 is CASSLGPSGGTYEQYF. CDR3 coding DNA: TGTGCCAGCAGCTTAGGACCTAGCGGGGGAACCTACGAGCAGTACTTC.

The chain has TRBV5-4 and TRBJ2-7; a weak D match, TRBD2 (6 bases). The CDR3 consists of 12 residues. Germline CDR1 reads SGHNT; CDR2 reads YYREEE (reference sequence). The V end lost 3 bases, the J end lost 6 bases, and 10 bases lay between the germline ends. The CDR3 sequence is CASSWDFFEQYF. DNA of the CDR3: TGTGCCAGCAGCTGGGACTTTTTCGAGCAGTACTTC.

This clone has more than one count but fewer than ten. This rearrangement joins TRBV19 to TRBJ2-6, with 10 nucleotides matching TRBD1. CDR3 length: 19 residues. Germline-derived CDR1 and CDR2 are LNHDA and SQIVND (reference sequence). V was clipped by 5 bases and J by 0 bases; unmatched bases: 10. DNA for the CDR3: TGTGCCAGTAGTCGGACAGGGGGGGCCACATACTCTGGGGCCAACGTCCTGACTTTC. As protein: CASSRTGGATYSGANVLTF.

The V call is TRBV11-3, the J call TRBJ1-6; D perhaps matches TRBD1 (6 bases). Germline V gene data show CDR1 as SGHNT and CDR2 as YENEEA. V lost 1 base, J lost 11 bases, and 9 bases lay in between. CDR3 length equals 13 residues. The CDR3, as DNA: TGTGCCAGCAGCTTAGTCAGGGGCGCACCCCTCCACTTT. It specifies CASSLVRGAPLHF.

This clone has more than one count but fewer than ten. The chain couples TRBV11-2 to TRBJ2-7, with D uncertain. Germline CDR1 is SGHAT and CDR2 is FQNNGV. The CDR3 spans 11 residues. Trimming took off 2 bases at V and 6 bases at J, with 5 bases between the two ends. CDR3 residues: CASSLSIEQYF. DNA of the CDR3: TGTGCCAGCAGCTTATCAATCGAGCAGTACTTC.

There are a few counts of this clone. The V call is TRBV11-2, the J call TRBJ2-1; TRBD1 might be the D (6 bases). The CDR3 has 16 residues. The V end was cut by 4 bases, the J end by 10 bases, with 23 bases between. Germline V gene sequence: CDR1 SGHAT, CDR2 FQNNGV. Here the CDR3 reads CASSSYPPRWGREQFF. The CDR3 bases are TGTGCCAGCAGCTCATATCCCCCGAGGTGGGGGCGAGAGCAGTTCTTC.

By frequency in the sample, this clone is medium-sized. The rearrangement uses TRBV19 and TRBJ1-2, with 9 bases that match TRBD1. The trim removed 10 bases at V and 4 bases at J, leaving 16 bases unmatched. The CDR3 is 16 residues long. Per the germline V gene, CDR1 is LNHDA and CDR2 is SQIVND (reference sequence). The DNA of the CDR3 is TGTGCCACCCGAGGGACAGGGTCCCCCCTAGGCTATGGCTACACCTTC. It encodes CATRGTGSPLGYGYTF. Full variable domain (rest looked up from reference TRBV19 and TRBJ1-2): DGGITQSPKYLFRKEGQNVTLSCEQNLNHDAMYWYRQDPGQGLRLIYYSQIVNDFQKGDIAEGYSVSREKKESFPLTVTSAQKNPTAFYLCATRGTGSPLGYGYTFGSGTRLTVV.

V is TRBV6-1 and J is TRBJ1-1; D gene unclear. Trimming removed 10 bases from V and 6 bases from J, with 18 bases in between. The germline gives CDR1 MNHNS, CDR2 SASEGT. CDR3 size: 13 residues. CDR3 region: CAIKRGKGAEAFF. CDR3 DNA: TGTGCCATTAAGCGAGGGAAGGGTGCTGAAGCTTTCTTT.

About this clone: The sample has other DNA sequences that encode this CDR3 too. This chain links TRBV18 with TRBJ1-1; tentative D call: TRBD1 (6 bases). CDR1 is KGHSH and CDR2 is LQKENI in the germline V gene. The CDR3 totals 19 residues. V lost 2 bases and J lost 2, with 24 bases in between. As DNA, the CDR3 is TGTGCCAGCTCACCAGCAGGGGCGACCCATGGGATTGATAACACTGAAGCTTTCTTT. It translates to CASSPAGATHGIDNTEAFF.

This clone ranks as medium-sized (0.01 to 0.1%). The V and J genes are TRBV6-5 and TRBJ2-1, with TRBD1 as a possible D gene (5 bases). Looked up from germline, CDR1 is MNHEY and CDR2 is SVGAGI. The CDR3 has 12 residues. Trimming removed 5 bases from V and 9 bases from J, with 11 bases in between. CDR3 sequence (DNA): TGTGCCAGCAGTAGGGGAATAGGTGAGCAGTTCTTC. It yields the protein CASSRGIGEQFF.

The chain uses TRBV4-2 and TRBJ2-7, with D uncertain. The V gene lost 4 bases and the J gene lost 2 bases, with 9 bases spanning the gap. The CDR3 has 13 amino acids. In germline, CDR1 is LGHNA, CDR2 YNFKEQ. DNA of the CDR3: TGTGCCAGCAGCCCTACGATTCCCTACGAGCAGTACTTC. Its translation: CASSPTIPYEQYF.

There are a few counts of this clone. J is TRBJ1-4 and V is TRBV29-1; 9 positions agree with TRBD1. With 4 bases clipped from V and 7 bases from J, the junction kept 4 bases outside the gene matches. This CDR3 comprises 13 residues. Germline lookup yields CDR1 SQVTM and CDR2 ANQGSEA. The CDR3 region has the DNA TGCAGCGTTGCCCTGACAGGGGGTGAAAAACTGTTTTTT. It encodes CSVALTGGEKLFF.